This T cell receptor beta chain was sequenced for a study of cytomegalovirus exposure and HLA in healthy donors. Study in general: Among the roughly 370 genotyped donors, 65% to 85% were placed in the Caucasian-associated ancestry cluster.

PCR primers comprised 60 Vbeta and 13 Jbeta primers. Only in-frame clones appear in the TCRdb table, and some are missing; sequencing was by immunoSEQ multiplex PCR. The table includes some 120,000 clones, about 74% detected once. On this clone itself: Its antigen is currently unknown.

The CDR3 runs 14 residues. V dropped 5 bases and J dropped 4; count of bases not matched to a gene: 5. Germline CDR1 SEHNR, CDR2 FQNEAQ (reference sequence). Study conclusions and caveats: Rarity held for most TCR sequences, but there were some public TCRs that occurred in many donors. Per published accounts, TCR beta sequences correctly predicted the HLA-A and HLA-B alleles of most subjects. Cytomegalovirus association was assigned to about 150 TCR beta chains.

The TCR sequence derives from a woman aged 50 to 65 in good health and CMV-seropositive. The sequenced sample was PBMCs. This chain joins TRBV7-9 and TRBJ2-5, with TRBD2 matching 9 bases. The CDR3 DNA follows: TGTGCCAGCAGCCCAGCGGGGGGAGGAGAGACCCAGTACTTC. This translates into CASSPAGGGETQYF.